Following are 29 T cell receptor beta chains from one sample sequenced in a study of T-cell memory formation after mild COVID-19. From the 5' RACE reads, TCRdb called clonotypes with MiXCR, one entry per CDR3 protein. The sample records approximately 150,000 distinct CDR3 sequences, 6% being singletons. Input material: PBMCs or a T cell subset sorted from them (not recorded which). Receptors were obtained from an adult woman who had mild COVID-19 (a few samples of this study predate the infection). Cell type and time point are not known.

This clonotype was picked up a small number of times. V gene TRBV7-9 combines with J gene TRBJ2-5; 11 bases line up with TRBD2. Germline V gene data show CDR1 as SEHNR and CDR2 as FQNEAQ (reference sequence). The trim removed 2 bases at V and 4 bases at J, leaving 3 bases unmatched. The CDR3 is 15 residues long. The CDR3 protein is CASSLLLAGGETQYF. DNA of the CDR3: TGTGCCAGCAGCTTACTCCTAGCGGGAGGAGAGACCCAGTACTTC.

This clonotype was observed at least ten times. The J gene is TRBJ2-7, the V gene TRBV7-2, with 7 bases that match TRBD1. The CDR3 contains 14 residues. With 5 bases clipped from V and 2 bases from J, the junction kept 6 bases outside the gene matches. Germline CDR1 and CDR2: SGHTA and FQGNSA. The CDR3 nucleotides read TGTGCCAGCAGCCCTCCGGGACAGCCCTACGAGCAGTACTTC. Translation gives CASSPPGQPYEQYF.

The V and J genes are TRBV7-2 and TRBJ1-5; D gene uncertain. The CDR3 runs to 13 residues. Germline CDR1 and CDR2: SGHTA and FQGNSA. Trimming took 7 bases from V and 2 from J, leaving 9 bases between them. The chain's CDR3 is CASTIQGNQPQHF. CDR3 sequence (DNA): TGTGCCAGCACTATTCAGGGCAATCAGCCCCAGCATTTT. The complete variable domain, with remaining parts taken from reference TRBV7-2 and TRBJ1-5, reads GAGVSQSPSNKVTEKGKDVELRCDPISGHTALYWYRQSLGQGLEFLIYFQGNSAPDKSGLPSDRFSAERTGGSVSTLTIQRTQQEDSAVYLCASTIQGNQPQHFGDGTRLSIL.

This clonotype was detected ten times or more. CDR3 protein: CASSARTSGSTDTQYF. The CDR3 region has the DNA TGCGCCAGCAGCGCCAGGACTAGCGGGAGCACAGATACGCAGTATTTT. The rearrangement links TRBV5-1 to TRBJ2-3, with TRBD2 matching over 11 bases. The CDR3 length is 16 residues. V lost 4 bases to trimming and J lost 0 bases; unmatched junction nucleotides: 4. Germline V gene lookup returns CDR1 SGHRS and CDR2 YFSETQ.

This clonotype was found many times. V usage is TRBV11-2 and J usage is TRBJ2-2, with 11 bases that match TRBD2. Germline CDR1 reads SGHAT; CDR2 reads FQNNGV. This CDR3 region has 19 residues. J lost 0 bases, V lost 5 bases, and 11 bases had no gene match. The CDR3 region is CASSRISGGARSNTGELFF. In DNA, the CDR3 is TGTGCCAGCAGCCGAATTAGCGGGGGGGCAAGGTCGAACACCGGGGAGCTGTTTTTT. Looking up the rest from reference TRBV11-2 and TRBJ2-2 gives the full variable domain: EAGVAQSPRYKIIEKRQSVAFWCNPISGHATLYWYQQILGQGPKLLIQFQNNGVVDDSQLPKDRFSAERLKGVDSTLKIQPAKLEDSAVYLCASSRISGGARSNTGELFFGEGSRLTVL.

This clonotype came up once. The chain uses TRBV6-5 and TRBJ2-1, with TRBD2 matching over 10 bases. Germline loops: CDR1 MNHEY, CDR2 SVGAGI. The CDR3 spans 13 residues. Trimming removed 7 bases from V and 4 bases from J; junction bases left unmatched: 1. CDR3 sequence: CASKLAGYNEQFF. As DNA, the CDR3 is TGTGCCAGCAAACTAGCGGGGTACAATGAGCAGTTCTTC.

This clonotype was seen many times. The chain couples TRBV7-2 to TRBJ2-2; the match to TRBD2 covers 8 bases. Germline CDR1 reads SGHTA; CDR2 reads FQGNSA. V gave up 6 bases and J gave up 9 bases; unmatched junction bases: 15. The CDR3 runs to 16 residues. The CDR3 DNA reads as TGTGCCAGCAGACTAAAGCGGGAGCCCGGGTCCAGGGAGCTGTTTTTT. This encodes CASRLKREPGSRELFF.

The sample holds many counts of this clonotype. V and J are TRBV9 and TRBJ2-3; TRBD2 matches 9 bases. CDR1 is SGDLS, CDR2 YYNGEE, per germline. The V and J ends lost 2 bases and 3 bases, in that order; junction bases with no gene match: 7. This CDR3 spans 16 amino acids. The CDR3 sequence is CASSVRGGARTDTQYF. CDR3 bases: TGTGCCAGCAGCGTGCGGGGGGGCGCGAGAACAGATACGCAGTATTTT.

There are many counts of this clonotype. This chain connects TRBV27 to TRBJ2-3; TRBD2 aligns across 12 bases. The CDR3 loop spans 16 amino acids. The junction had 12 bases not matched to a gene; V was cut back by 8 bases and J by 6 bases. Germline CDR1 MNHEY, CDR2 SMNVEV (reference sequence). The CDR3 sequence: CASRLAGVRGRDTQYF. CDR3 sequence (DNA): TGTGCCAGCCGACTAGCGGGAGTTCGGGGGAGGGATACGCAGTATTTT.

This clonotype was picked up a small number of times. The chain combines TRBV14 with TRBJ2-5; 8 bases are shared with TRBD1. The CDR3 is 14 amino acids. V shed 5 bases, J shed 5 bases, and the junction held 7 bases outside the gene matches. Germline V gene sequence: CDR1 SGHDN, CDR2 FVKESK. The CDR3 spells CASSSTGARETQYF. CDR3 in DNA: TGTGCCAGCAGCTCGACAGGGGCCCGGGAGACCCAGTACTTC.

In this sample, this clonotype turned up many times. The chain carries TRBV10-3 and TRBJ1-5; no clear D gene. This CDR3 is 16 amino acids long. Germline V lookup: CDR1 ENHRY, CDR2 SYGVKD. Trimming took 2 bases from V and 4 from J, leaving 15 bases between them. The CDR3 sequence is CAISETPFRDNQPQHF. DNA for the CDR3: TGTGCCATCAGTGAGACTCCCTTCCGAGATAATCAGCCCCAGCATTTT.

The V and J genes are TRBV12-3 or TRBV12-4 and TRBJ1-4, with D possibly TRBD1 on 6 matching bases. The CDR3 is made up of 15 amino acids. The V gene lost 1 base and the J gene lost 8 bases, with 14 bases spanning the gap. The CDR3 spells CASSLGSGTLEKLFF. The CDR3 coding sequence is TGTGCCAGCAGTTTAGGTTCCGGGACATTGGAAAAACTGTTTTTT.

This clonotype has at least ten counts. The V and J genes are TRBV12-3 or TRBV12-4 and TRBJ1-1, with D unresolved. With 4 bases removed from V and 5 bases from J, the gap between germline ends came to 14 bases. CDR3 size: 14 residues. CDR3: CASSSGPGRTEAFF. The CDR3 DNA reads TGTGCCAGCAGTTCGGGTCCCGGGCGGACTGAAGCTTTCTTT.

This clonotype was observed many times. The chain joins TRBV7-6 to TRBJ2-1, with 10 bases aligning to TRBD2. Trimming took 6 bases from V and 7 from J; bases not matched to a gene: 9. Germline values: CDR1 SGHVS, CDR2 FNYEAQ. The CDR3 loop spans 15 amino acids. CDR3 protein: CASSETGLAQNEQFF. DNA of the CDR3: TGTGCCAGCAGTGAGACGGGACTAGCGCAGAATGAGCAGTTCTTC.

This clonotype was seen more than once but under ten times. The chain links TRBV4-3 to TRBJ1-2, with D unresolved. The germline V gene encodes CDR1 LGHNA and CDR2 YSLEER. Deletions cut 0 bases from V and 8 bases from J, with 10 bases between. The CDR3 has 13 amino acids. DNA of the CDR3: TGCGCCAGCAGCCAAGATTACGGGCGCGGCTACACCTTC. Translation gives CASSQDYGRGYTF.

This clonotype was found many times. The rearrangement joins TRBV3-1 to TRBJ2-3; TRBD2 matches at 8 bases. The CDR3 has 18 residues. Trimming removed 5 bases from V and 2 bases from J; junction bases left unmatched: 15. In germline, CDR1 is LGHDT, CDR2 YNNKEL (reference sequence). This chain's CDR3 is CASSKTHPAGGNTDTQYF. DNA of the CDR3: TGTGCCAGCAGCAAGACCCACCCTGCGGGAGGTAACACAGATACGCAGTATTTT.

This chain uses TRBV7-2 with TRBJ1-2; D is ambiguous. With 6 bases removed from V and 10 bases from J, the gap between germline ends came to 18 bases. CDR3 length: 13 residues. Germline V gives CDR1 SGHTA, CDR2 FQGNSA. Written as DNA, the CDR3 is TGTGCCAGCAGTATCCCCATAGCCCCATCCTACACCTTC. Its protein product is CASSIPIAPSYTF.

Many counts were recorded for this clonotype. The CDR3 DNA sequence: TGTGCCAGTAGTCCCCGGACGACAGATACGCAGTATTTT. It encodes CASSPRTTDTQYF. V and J are TRBV19 and TRBJ2-3, with D unclear. Germline CDR1 reads LNHDA; CDR2 reads SQIVND (reference sequence). The CDR3 totals 13 residues. V lost 5 bases to trimming and J lost 3 bases, with 9 bases between them.

There are a few counts of this clonotype. The V gene is TRBV13, the J gene TRBJ1-5; D is undetermined. V dropped 3 bases and J dropped 0 bases, with 12 bases sitting between them. Looked up from germline, CDR1 is PRHDT and CDR2 is FYEKMQ (reference sequence). The CDR3 spans 16 residues. CDR3 sequence: CASSLRGKLSNQPQHF. The CDR3 DNA follows: TGTGCCAGCAGCTTGAGAGGGAAGCTTAGCAATCAGCCCCAGCATTTT.

This clonotype came up a few times. The V call is TRBV3-1, the J call TRBJ1-1; 7 bases fit TRBD1. The CDR3 is 15 residues long. V gave up 4 bases and J gave up 5 bases; unmatched junction bases: 10. Germline values: CDR1 LGHDT, CDR2 YNNKEL (reference sequence). CDR3 nucleotides: TGTGCCAGCAGCCCACGCCCAGGGGGTAGGACTGAAGCTTTCTTT. Translated: CASSPRPGGRTEAFF. The full variable domain, rest sourced from reference TRBV3-1 and TRBJ1-1, is DTAVSQTPKYLVTQMGNDKSIKCEQNLGHDTMYWYKQDSKKFLKIMFSYNNKELIINETVPNRFSPKSPDKAHLNLHINSLELGDSAVYFCASSPRPGGRTEAFFGQGTRLTVV.

This clonotype occurred many times. This chain uses TRBV27 with TRBJ2-1, with D possibly called TRBD1 or TRBD2 (5 bases each). CDR3 size: 14 residues. CDR1 is MNHEY and CDR2 is SMNVEV in the germline V gene (reference sequence). Trimming took 3 bases from V and 6 from J, leaving 12 bases between them. CDR3 region: CASSLGPRVNEQFF. CDR3 nucleotides: TGTGCCAGCAGTTTGGGACCCCGGGTCAATGAGCAGTTCTTC.

This clonotype was observed a few times. The V gene is TRBV3-1, the J gene TRBJ2-1; 10 bases match TRBD2. Losses at the gene ends were 2 bases for V and 0 bases for J; bases not matched to a gene: 13. This CDR3 comprises 20 residues. CDR1 is LGHDT and CDR2 is YNNKEL in the germline V gene (reference sequence). CDR3 nucleotides: TGTGCCAGCAGCCAAAGACGAATGGGCCTAGCGGGGGCCTCCTACAATGAGCAGTTCTTC. It encodes CASSQRRMGLAGASYNEQFF.

This chain uses TRBV5-1 with TRBJ2-1; the D gene is possibly TRBD2 (5 bases). CDR3 size: 15 residues. Trimming removed 2 bases at V and 3 bases at J, with 12 bases between. Germline lookup yields CDR1 SGHRS and CDR2 YFSETQ. CDR3 sequence reads: CASSFSGDYYNEQFF. CDR3 sequence (DNA): TGCGCCAGCAGCTTCTCAGGAGACTACTACAATGAGCAGTTCTTC.

At least ten counts were recorded for this clonotype. The V call is TRBV7-2, the J call TRBJ2-5; maybe TRBD1 (6 bases). There are 13 residues in the CDR3. The ends were cut back, 1 base at V and 3 bases at J, with 6 bases in the middle. Germline V gives CDR1 SGHTA, CDR2 FQGNSA. The CDR3: CASSLDREETQYF. The CDR3 DNA follows: TGTGCCAGCAGCTTAGACAGGGAAGAGACCCAGTACTTC.

The CDR3 coding sequence is TGTGCCAGCAGTGGGGGGAACGGGAGGGAGCAGTTCTTC. Its translation: CASSGGNGREQFF. The V and J genes are TRBV12-3 or TRBV12-4 and TRBJ2-1; 7 nucleotides align to TRBD2. The CDR3 is 13 amino acids. Losses at the gene ends were 5 bases for V and 10 bases for J; bases not matched to a gene: 8.

This clonotype was observed a few times. The chain has TRBV18 and TRBJ2-7, with D possibly matching TRBD1 (6 bases). The CDR3 contains 14 residues. In germline, CDR1 is KGHSH, CDR2 LQKENI. The V end was cut by 0 bases, the J end by 3 bases, with 9 bases between. The CDR3 DNA reads TGTGCCAGCTCACCACCGACAGGAGTCTACGAGCAGTACTTC. It translates to CASSPPTGVYEQYF. The full variable domain, its missing parts supplied by reference TRBV18 and TRBJ2-7, is NAGVMQNPRHLVRRRGQEARLRCSPMKGHSHVYWYRQLPEEGLKFMVYLQKENIIDESGMPKERFSAEFPKEGPSILRIQQVVRGDSAAYFCASSPPTGVYEQYFGPGTRLTVT.

Only a few counts were recorded for this clonotype. The chain combines TRBV5-5 with TRBJ1-1, with 9 positions matching TRBD1. J gave up 2 bases and V 3 bases, and 8 bases lay outside the gene matches. The length of the CDR3 is 16 residues. Germline V gene sequence: CDR1 SGHKS, CDR2 YYEKEE (reference sequence). For the CDR3, the DNA is TGTGCCAGCAGCTGGACAGGGGAAGGGACAAACACTGAAGCTTTCTTT. This translates into CASSWTGEGTNTEAFF.

This clonotype appeared a few times. The rearrangement joins TRBV5-4 to TRBJ2-2, with 7 bases that match TRBD2. The CDR3 contains 16 residues. Germline CDR1 and CDR2: SGHNT and YYREEE (reference sequence). V shed 3 bases and J 6 bases; nucleotides not matched to a gene: 11. The CDR3, as DNA: TGTGCCAGCAGCTCTATTGCGGGGGTGGTGCCCGGGGAGCTGTTTTTT. This gives the protein CASSSIAGVVPGELFF.

Of note for this clonotype: A much larger clone sits a single nucleotide away, making a read error possible. V and J are TRBV7-9 and TRBJ1-1; D is uncertain. V was cut by 6 bases and J by 10 bases, with 18 bases left in between. The CDR3 covers 13 residues. Germline lookup yields CDR1 SEHNR and CDR2 FQNEAQ (reference sequence). CDR3 in DNA: TGTGCCAGCAGATTATATTCGGGCCTCGGAGCTTTCTTT. It encodes CASRLYSGLGAFF.